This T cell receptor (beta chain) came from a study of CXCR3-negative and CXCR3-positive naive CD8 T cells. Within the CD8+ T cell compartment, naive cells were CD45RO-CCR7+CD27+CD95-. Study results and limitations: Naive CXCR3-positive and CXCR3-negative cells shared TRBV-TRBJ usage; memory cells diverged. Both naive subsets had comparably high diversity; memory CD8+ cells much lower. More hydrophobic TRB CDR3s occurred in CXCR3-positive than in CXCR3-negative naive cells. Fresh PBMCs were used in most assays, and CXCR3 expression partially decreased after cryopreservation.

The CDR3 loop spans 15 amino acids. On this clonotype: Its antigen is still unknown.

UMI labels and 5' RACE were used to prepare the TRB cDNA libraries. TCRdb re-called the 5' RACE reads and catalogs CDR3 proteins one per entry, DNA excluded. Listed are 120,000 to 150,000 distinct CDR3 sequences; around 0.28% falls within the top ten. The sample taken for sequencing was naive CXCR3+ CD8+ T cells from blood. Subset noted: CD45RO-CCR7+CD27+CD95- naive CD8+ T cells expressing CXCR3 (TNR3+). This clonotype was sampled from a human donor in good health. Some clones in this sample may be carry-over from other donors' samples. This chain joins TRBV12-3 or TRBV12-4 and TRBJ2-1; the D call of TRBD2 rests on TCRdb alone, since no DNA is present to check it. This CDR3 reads CASSLATTRAGWQFF.